Following are 26 T cell receptor beta chains from one sample sequenced in a study of metastatic and nonmetastatic thyroid tumors. Patients had received no treatment of any kind before thyroid surgery. Using MiXCR, TCRdb reanalyzed the PCR reads. The repertoire holds 6,100 or so clones, around 27% seen once, with 16% in the top ten. The sample was adjacent normal tissue. The receptors shown here come from a female donor with papillary thyroid cancer or a benign thyroid nodule (not recorded which). Some clones in this sample may be carry-over from other donors' samples.

The genes are TRBV18 and TRBJ2-7; no clear D. V gave up 4 bases and J gave up 3 bases, with 13 bases separating them. The CDR3 length is 14 residues. Germline V CDR1 and CDR2: KGHSH, LQKENI. The CDR3 is CASSQATGCYEQYF. The CDR3 coding sequence is TGTGCCAGCTCACAAGCGACTGGCTGCTACGAGCAGTACTTC. The complete variable domain, with remaining parts taken from reference TRBV18 and TRBJ2-7, reads NAGVMQNPRHLVRRRGQEARLRCSPMKGHSHVYWYRQLPEEGLKFMVYLQKENIIDESGMPKERFSAEFPKEGPSILRIQQVVRGDSAAYFCASSQATGCYEQYFGPGTRLTVT.

This clone was seen a handful of times. The chain joins TRBV6-2 or TRBV6-3 to TRBJ1-3; D is uncertain. The germline V and J ends were trimmed by 0 bases and 4 bases, with 10 bases remaining between them. The CDR3 sequence is 15 residues long. Germline lookup yields CDR1 MNHEY and CDR2 SVGEGT. The CDR3 DNA reads TGTGCCAGCAGTTACTCGACTGTCACCGGAAACACCATATATTTT. It codes for CASSYSTVTGNTIYF.

In DNA, the CDR3 is TGCGCCAGCAGCCCCCTACTCGCCGGGGGTATTACCGGGGAGCTGTTTTTT. Protein product: CASSPLLAGGITGELFF. The genes are TRBV5-1 and TRBJ2-2, with a weak D call TRBD2 (6 bases). The V and J ends lost 4 bases and 5 bases respectively, with 21 bases between them. This CDR3 contains 17 residues. The germline V gene has CDR1 SGHRS and CDR2 YFSETQ. Using reference TRBV5-1 and TRBJ2-2 for the parts outside the CDR3, the full variable domain is KAGVTQTPRYLIKTRGQQVTLSCSPISGHRSVSWYQQTPGQGLQFLFEYFSETQRNKGNFPGRFSGRQFSNSRSEMNVSTLELGDSALYLCASSPLLAGGITGELFFGEGSRLTVL.

The V gene is TRBV6-6, the J gene TRBJ2-1; the D call may be TRBD1 or TRBD2 (6 bases each). Trimming shortened V by 1 base and J by 0 bases, and 10 bases separated the two germline ends. Germline loops: CDR1 MNHNY, CDR2 SVGAGI (reference sequence). The CDR3 consists of 16 residues. Written as DNA, the CDR3 is TGTGCCAGCAGTTACTGGGGGGCCGCCTCCTACAATGAGCAGTTCTTC. Protein: CASSYWGAASYNEQFF.

This clone was recorded many times. The V gene is TRBV5-5, the J gene TRBJ1-5; D gene uncertain. Germline assignment: CDR1 SGHKS and CDR2 YYEKEE (reference sequence). V was cut by 0 bases and J by 0 bases, with 10 bases left in between. The CDR3 is made up of 16 amino acids. CDR3 nucleotide sequence: TGTGCCAGCAGCTTGGCGGCAGCTGATAGCAATCAGCCCCAGCATTTT. Translated: CASSLAAADSNQPQHF.

For this clone: An end of the junction does not agree with germline; a read error may underlie this. The chain carries TRBV9 and TRBJ2-1; 7 nucleotides line up with TRBD2. CDR1 and CDR2 from the germline V gene are SGDLS and YYNGEE. This CDR3 region has 14 residues. This CDR3 reads CARSAGTNYNEQFF. The CDR3 bases are TGTGCCAGAAGCGCAGGGACTAACTACAATGAGCAGTTCTTC. The variable domain in full, completed from reference TRBV9 and TRBJ2-1, reads DSGVTQTPKHLITATGQRVTLRCSPRSGDLSVYWYQQSLDQGLQFLIQYYNGEERAKGNILERFSAQQFPDLHSELNLSSLELGDSALYFCARSAGTNYNEQFFGPGTRLTVL.

This clone was recorded at least ten times. The chain couples TRBV5-1 to TRBJ1-4; TRBD1 might be the D (5 bases). Trimming cost V 3 bases and J 4 bases, with 10 bases left between them. This CDR3 region has 14 residues. The germline CDR1 and CDR2 sequences are SGHRS and YFSETQ. The CDR3 DNA sequence: TGCGCCAGCAGCTCAGGGTCCGGTAATGAAAAACTGTTTTTT. Encoded protein: CASSSGSGNEKLFF.

This clone occurred a few times. The chain links TRBV15 to TRBJ2-7, with D perhaps matching TRBD1 (6 bases). V shed 3 bases and J shed 0 bases, with 12 bases lying between them. Germline CDR1 and CDR2: LNHNV and YYDKDF (reference sequence). The CDR3 length is 15 residues. The CDR3 spells CATSRSGQPSYEQYF. The CDR3 DNA reads TGTGCCACCAGCAGGTCCGGACAGCCCTCCTACGAGCAGTACTTC.

The genes are TRBV30 and TRBJ1-3; 7 nucleotides line up with TRBD1. The CDR3 runs to 16 residues. The V gene end was trimmed by 5 bases and the J gene end by 4 bases; junction bases not matched to a gene: 14. Germline values: CDR1 GTSNPN, CDR2 SVGIG (reference sequence). The CDR3, as DNA: TGTGCCTGGTGGGCCCTTGGAAGGGGGCAAGGAAACACCATATATTTT. Amino acid sequence: CAWWALGRGQGNTIYF.

This clone was seen a handful of times. The gene calls are TRBV6-1 and TRBJ1-1; D is undetermined. The CDR3 has 14 amino acids. The V gene lost 2 bases and the J gene lost 0 bases, with 7 bases spanning the gap. Germline assignment: CDR1 MNHNS and CDR2 SASEGT. This CDR3 reads CASSEWILNTEAFF. The CDR3 DNA sequence: TGTGCCAGCAGTGAATGGATATTGAACACTGAAGCTTTCTTT.

V gene TRBV6-6 combines with J gene TRBJ2-1; 15 positions agree with TRBD2. J lost 4 bases, V lost 6 bases, and 7 bases had no gene match. The CDR3 has 17 amino acids. Germline CDR1 MNHNY, CDR2 SVGAGI (reference sequence). The CDR3 loop reads CASRVGTSGGIYNEQFF. The CDR3 DNA reads TGTGCCAGCAGGGTCGGGACTAGCGGGGGGATATACAATGAGCAGTTCTTC.

The V and J genes are TRBV5-1 and TRBJ1-1; 10 nucleotides line up with TRBD1. The V gene end was trimmed by 4 bases and the J gene end by 5 bases; junction bases not matched to a gene: 5. There are 14 residues in the CDR3. CDR1 and CDR2 (germline): SGHRS, YFSETQ. The CDR3 loop reads CASSRDRGGTEAFF. The CDR3 region has the DNA TGCGCCAGCAGCCGGGACAGGGGTGGGACTGAAGCTTTCTTT.

The chain is built from TRBV6-5 and TRBJ2-7; TRBD1 aligns across 9 bases. CDR3 length equals 16 residues. V lost 2 bases to trimming and J lost 4 bases; unmatched junction nucleotides: 9. Germline assignment: CDR1 MNHEY and CDR2 SVGAGI. The CDR3 region is CASSYRTGAILYEQYF. The DNA of the CDR3 is TGTGCCAGCAGTTACAGGACAGGGGCAATCCTGTACGAGCAGTACTTC.

The chain combines TRBV30 with TRBJ1-2; no clear D gene. The CDR3 spans 12 residues. The germline gives CDR1 GTSNPN, CDR2 SVGIG (reference sequence). With 8 bases removed from V and 2 bases from J, the gap between germline ends came to 12 bases. The CDR3 DNA is TGTGCCAGCCGGAGTGGCAACTATGGCTACACCTTC. It translates to CASRSGNYGYTF.

This chain joins TRBV6-2 or TRBV6-3 and TRBJ2-3, with 8 bases that match TRBD2. V shed 6 bases, J shed 9 bases, and the junction held 11 bases outside the gene matches. Germline CDR1 MNHEY, CDR2 SVGEGT. CDR3 length: 14 residues. CDR3 protein: CASRASGRVETQYF. The CDR3 bases are TGTGCCAGCAGGGCCAGCGGGAGAGTGGAGACGCAGTATTTT.

The rearrangement uses TRBV12-3 or TRBV12-4 and TRBJ2-1, with TRBD2 matching over 12 bases. V was clipped by 7 bases and J by 5 bases; unmatched bases: 18. The CDR3 totals 19 residues. In nucleotides, the CDR3 is TGTGCCAGCATTTGGGTACAGGGGGCGACTAGCGGGAGCAACAATGAGCAGTTCTTC. Encoded protein: CASIWVQGATSGSNNEQFF.

This clone is labeled as medium-sized. V and J are TRBV2 and TRBJ1-1; weak D call: TRBD1 (5 bases). In germline, CDR1 is SNHLY, CDR2 FYNNEI. V lost 4 bases, J lost 3 bases, and 18 bases lay in between. The CDR3 runs to 16 residues. In DNA, the CDR3 is TGTGCCAGCAGTGCGTGGGAGGGGTCGGGGGACACTGAAGCTTTCTTT. This sequence encodes CASSAWEGSGDTEAFF. Variable domain in full (rest from reference TRBV2 and TRBJ1-1): EPEVTQTPSHQVTQMGQEVILRCVPISNHLYFYWYRQILGQKVEFLVSFYNNEISEKSEIFDDQFSVERPDGSNFTLKIRSTKLEDSAMYFCASSAWEGSGDTEAFFGQGTRLTVV.

In DNA, the CDR3 is TGTGCCAGCAGCTTAGGGGTAGACACCTATGGCTACACCTTC. It yields the protein CASSLGVDTYGYTF. The chain couples TRBV11-2 to TRBJ1-2; D gene unclear. Germline CDR1 is SGHAT and CDR2 is FQNNGV. The CDR3 is 14 amino acids. Trimming left V 1 base short and J 4 bases short, with 10 bases between.

By sample fraction, this clone is large. The chain is built from TRBV10-3 and TRBJ1-2; D might be TRBD1 (5 bases). The germline CDR1 and CDR2 sequences are ENHRY and SYGVKD. The CDR3 extends over 13 amino acids. Trimming stripped 4 bases from V and 8 bases from J, with 14 bases between. DNA for the CDR3: TGTGCCATCAGTGGGGGACGCCCGGGGGGCTACACCTTC. It encodes CAISGGRPGGYTF.

The chain couples TRBV6-1 to TRBJ1-2; tentative D call: TRBD1 (6 bases). The length of the CDR3 is 15 residues. Per germline, CDR1 MNHNS and CDR2 SASEGT. Trimming pared 5 bases from V and 6 bases from J, leaving 19 bases between. CDR3 sequence reads: CASSKPGAFPHGYTF. For the CDR3, the DNA is TGTGCCAGCAGTAAACCAGGGGCCTTCCCTCATGGCTACACCTTC.

The gene calls are TRBV11-2 and TRBJ2-7; 7 bases map to TRBD1. Germline CDR1 SGHAT, CDR2 FQNNGV. The length of the CDR3 is 15 residues. The trim removed 4 bases at V and 6 bases at J, leaving 12 bases unmatched. The CDR3 region has the DNA TGTGCCAGCAGCTCCTACAGGGGTAGCTTGGCCGAGCAGTACTTC. Protein: CASSSYRGSLAEQYF.

This clone was found a few times. J is TRBJ2-7 and V is TRBV6-2 or TRBV6-3, with D tentatively TRBD2 (5 bases). Germline CDR1 MNHEY, CDR2 SVGEGT. CDR3 length: 12 residues. The V and J ends lost 1 base and 8 bases respectively, with 9 bases between them. The CDR3 bases are TGTGCCAGCAGTTACTGTCCGGGGAAGCAGTACTTC. Translating it yields CASSYCPGKQYF.

Within the sample, this clone is medium-sized. The gene calls are TRBV11-1 and TRBJ1-6; 7 nucleotides line up with TRBD1. This CDR3 is built from 15 residues. Germline V gene lookup returns CDR1 SGHAT and CDR2 FQDESV (reference sequence). V lost 5 bases to trimming and J lost 15 bases; unmatched junction nucleotides: 16. The CDR3 coding sequence is TGTGCCAGCAGCCACAACAGGGGCCGTTTGGAGTACCTCCACTTT. Protein: CASSHNRGRLEYLHF. Full variable domain (remainder filled in from reference TRBV11-1 and TRBJ1-6): EAEVAQSPRYKITEKSQAVAFWCDPISGHATLYWYRQILGQGPELLVQFQDESVVDDSQLPKDRFSAERLKGVDSTLKIQPAELGDSAMYLCASSHNRGRLEYLHFGNGTRLTVT.

V usage is TRBV6-1 and J usage is TRBJ2-7; a possible D gene is TRBD2 (5 bases). V was pared by 1 base and J by 0 bases, with 7 bases between. This CDR3 comprises 14 residues. Germline values: CDR1 MNHNS, CDR2 SASEGT. The CDR3 here is CASSEVAGSYEQYF. For the CDR3, the DNA is TGTGCCAGCAGTGAAGTCGCGGGCTCCTACGAGCAGTACTTC.

This clone turned up a few times. As DNA, the CDR3 is TGTGCCAGCAGCTTAAATTTGGGCGAGCAGTACTTC. This sequence encodes CASSLNLGEQYF. The rearrangement joins TRBV7-9 to TRBJ2-7; no clear D gene. The CDR3 is 12 amino acids. Germline CDR1 SEHNR, CDR2 FQNEAQ (reference sequence). Trimming left V 2 bases short and J 6 bases short, with 8 bases between.

Within the sample, this clone is medium-sized. The chain combines TRBV6-1 with TRBJ1-1; a possible D gene is TRBD1 (6 bases). The CDR3 extends over 14 amino acids. V lost 6 bases to trimming and J lost 1 base, with 12 bases between them. Germline CDR1 reads MNHNS; CDR2 reads SASEGT. This chain's CDR3 is CASRGGGENTEAFF. The CDR3 nucleotides read TGTGCCAGCAGAGGGGGGGGGGAGAACACTGAAGCTTTCTTT.